The 11 T cell receptor beta chains given below trace back to one sample, sequenced in a study of shared clonotypes between healthy human individuals. Method: immunoSEQ multiplex PCR; TCRdb's copy keeps in-frame clones and lacks some. Of millions of clones in the sample, just over 90% were seen once. Positively selected for CCR7, the CD45RO-negative cells used as naive CD8 cells excluded terminally differentiated effector memory CD45RA+ cells. The sample comprised naive CD8+ T cells from PBMCs. These TCRs come from a man between 18 and 35 years old in good health. Some clones in this sample may be carry-over from other donors' samples.

The CDR3 DNA follows: TGTGCCAGCAGTTTATTGGGCGACAGGGGTATCTACGAGCAGTACTTC. This encodes CASSLLGDRGIYEQYF. This chain joins TRBV27 and TRBJ2-7; 8 bases match TRBD1. CDR1 and CDR2 from the germline V gene are MNHEY and SMNVEV (reference sequence). With 1 base clipped from V and 3 bases from J, the junction kept 8 bases outside the gene matches. CDR3 length: 16 residues.

This chain joins TRBV9 and TRBJ1-1, with D hard to call. The CDR3 sequence is 14 residues long. Germline V lookup: CDR1 SGDLS, CDR2 YYNGEE. V shed 0 bases and J shed 5 bases, with 11 bases lying between them. CDR3 bases: TGTGCCAGCAGCGTAGGTCTGGGTTGGACTGAAGCTTTCTTT. The encoded protein is CASSVGLGWTEAFF.

This rearrangement joins TRBV5-6 to TRBJ1-5, with D uncertain. The V gene's germline CDR1 is SGHDT and CDR2 YYEEEE. This CDR3 comprises 15 residues. Trimming removed 6 bases at V and 0 bases at J, with 13 bases between. The CDR3 region has the DNA TGTGCCAGCACGACCTACACCGATAGCAATCAGCCCCAGCATTTT. It is translated as CASTTYTDSNQPQHF.

The V and J genes are TRBV7-9 and TRBJ2-7; 8 nucleotides agree with TRBD2. The CDR3 runs to 12 residues. Germline-derived CDR1 and CDR2 are SEHNR and FQNEAQ (reference sequence). J lost 6 bases, V lost 8 bases, and 6 bases had no gene match. Here the CDR3 reads CASELLAGEQYF. Here the CDR3 DNA reads TGTGCCAGCGAACTCCTAGCGGGCGAGCAGTACTTC.

CDR3 sequence (DNA): TGTGCAAGTCGCGGACTCTATGGCTACACCTTC. It is translated as CASRGLYGYTF. The chain couples TRBV12-2 to TRBJ1-2. TRBV12-2 is noted as a pseudogene. CDR3 length equals 11 residues.

The gene calls are TRBV7-2 and TRBJ2-1, with D uncertain. Trimming left V 1 base short and J 0 bases short, with 19 bases between. Germline values: CDR1 SGHTA, CDR2 FQGNSA. This CDR3 contains 19 residues. The CDR3 DNA is TGTGCCAGCAGCTTAGGGCCCGAGTTAGGAGAGAGCTCCTACAATGAGCAGTTCTTC. Translated, it gives CASSLGPELGESSYNEQFF.

The rearrangement uses TRBV7-9 and TRBJ2-7, with 7 bases that match TRBD2. The CDR3 is 15 amino acids. With V trimmed by 11 bases and J by 7 bases, 20 bases remained unmatched. Germline V gene sequence: CDR1 SEHNR, CDR2 FQNEAQ (reference sequence). CDR3 DNA sequence: TGTGCCGTACAGTCTTGGGGCGGGAGAGAATGGGAGCAGTACTTC. Protein product: CAVQSWGGREWEQYF. The complete variable domain, with remaining parts taken from reference TRBV7-9 and TRBJ2-7, reads DTGVSQNPRHKITKRGQNVTFRCDPISEHNRLYWYRQTLGQGPEFLTYFQNEAQLEKSRLLSDRFSAERPKGSFSTLEIQRTEQGDSAMYLCAVQSWGGREWEQYFGPGTRLTVT.

This clone was detected once. The chain has TRBV27 and TRBJ2-7, with D maybe TRBD2 (5 bases). Trimming took 5 bases from V and 0 from J, leaving 11 bases between them. The CDR3 has 14 amino acids. CDR1 MNHEY and CDR2 SMNVEV come from the germline V gene (reference sequence). The CDR3 sequence: CASSSGPLSYEQYF. DNA for the CDR3: TGTGCCAGCAGTAGCGGACCGCTCTCCTACGAGCAGTACTTC.

V and J are TRBV28 and TRBJ1-2; 9 bases agree with TRBD1. CDR3 length equals 19 residues. The V segment lost 4 bases and the J segment 1 base; nucleotides outside the gene matches: 16. Germline V gene sequence: CDR1 MDHEN, CDR2 SYDVKM. The CDR3 nucleotides read TGTGCCAGCAGTTACCGGGACAGGGCAATATCCGCCAGTAACTATGGCTACACCTTC. Protein product: CASSYRDRAISASNYGYTF.

This clone was seen a single time. The V call is TRBV7-8, the J call TRBJ1-5, with 9 bases fitting TRBD1. CDR3 size: 16 residues. The ends lost 5 bases at V and 2 bases at J; junction bases unmatched: 7. Looked up from germline, CDR1 is SGHVS and CDR2 is FQNEAQ. The CDR3 here is CASSATGGWGNQPQHF. CDR3 sequence (DNA): TGTGCCAGCAGCGCTACAGGGGGCTGGGGCAATCAGCCCCAGCATTTT.

V usage is TRBV12-5 and J usage is TRBJ1-1; a weak D match, TRBD1 (6 bases). This CDR3 is 16 amino acids long. Germline-derived CDR1 and CDR2 are LGHNT and FRNRAP. V was clipped by 2 bases and J by 0 bases, with 13 bases between them. The CDR3 spells CASGLSSGTMNTEAFF. CDR3 bases: TGTGCTAGTGGTTTGTCCAGCGGGACAATGAACACTGAAGCTTTCTTT.